This passage covers 32 T cell receptor beta chains from one sample sequenced in a study of T cell changes during pregnancy in multiple sclerosis. Only in-frame clones appear in the TCRdb table, and some are missing; sequencing was by immunoSEQ multiplex PCR. This sample has 65,000 to 95,000 clones; 75% to 90% occur once, and the top ten carry about 1.9%. Sequencing was performed on peripheral blood, taken before pregnancy. These receptors were collected from a female donor with multiple sclerosis, enrolled in a pregnancy study.

The genes are TRBV7-9 and TRBJ2-5; 11 bases map to TRBD2. The V gene end was trimmed by 7 bases and the J gene end by 5 bases; junction bases not matched to a gene: 6. This CDR3 is 14 amino acids long. Germline CDR1 and CDR2: SEHNR and FQNEAQ (reference sequence). The CDR3 DNA reads TGTGCCAGCATCGATAGCGGGGGGGTGGAGACCCAGTACTTC. This gives the protein CASIDSGGVETQYF.

This clone was seen a single time. The V call is TRBV7-2, the J call TRBJ1-2, with a possible D match to TRBD1 (5 bases). CDR1 SGHTA and CDR2 FQGNSA come from the germline V gene. V was trimmed by 0 bases and J by 8 bases, leaving 19 bases between them. The CDR3 has 16 amino acids. The CDR3 DNA is TGTGCCAGCAGCTTAGCGCGTGCAGGGAAAATAGGGGGCTACACCTTC. Its protein product is CASSLARAGKIGGYTF.

This clone has only a few counts. The rearrangement links TRBV4-1 to TRBJ2-6; 7 bases line up with TRBD2. The trim removed 5 bases at V and 6 bases at J, leaving 10 bases unmatched. CDR3 length: 16 amino acids. Germline V CDR1 and CDR2: MGHRA, YSYEKL. The CDR3 is CASSSRLAPAANVLTF. CDR3 nucleotides: TGCGCCAGCAGCTCTAGACTAGCCCCTGCGGCCAACGTCCTGACTTTC.

The chain employs TRBV15 and TRBJ2-2, with 7 bases that match TRBD1. The junction had 6 bases not matched to a gene; V was cut back by 5 bases and J by 6 bases. This CDR3 has 14 amino acids. Germline CDR1 reads LNHNV; CDR2 reads YYDKDF (reference sequence). The CDR3 here is CATSPLGGPGELFF. The CDR3 coding sequence is TGTGCCACCAGCCCCCTAGGGGGCCCCGGGGAGCTGTTTTTT.

V is TRBV5-1 and J is TRBJ1-2; D is ambiguous. Germline V lookup: CDR1 SGHRS, CDR2 YFSETQ. This CDR3 region has 12 residues. V lost 0 bases to trimming and J lost 4 bases, with 4 bases between them. CDR3 in amino acids: CASSLDGYGYTF. CDR3 bases: TGCGCCAGCAGCTTGGACGGCTATGGCTACACCTTC.

The chain has TRBV4-2 and TRBJ1-2; D might be TRBD1 (5 bases). Germline loops: CDR1 LGHNA, CDR2 YNFKEQ. The length of the CDR3 is 15 residues. The V gene lost 0 bases and the J gene lost 4 bases, with 12 bases spanning the gap. The CDR3 spells CASSQDGAGRYGYTF. CDR3 DNA: TGTGCCAGCAGCCAAGACGGTGCAGGGCGCTATGGCTACACCTTC.

The chain is built from TRBV5-1 and TRBJ2-7; 11 bases map to TRBD1. CDR1 is SGHRS and CDR2 is YFSETQ in the germline V gene. The CDR3 consists of 16 residues. The ends lost 2 bases at V and 4 bases at J; junction bases unmatched: 8. CDR3 nucleotide sequence: TGCGCCAGCAGCTTCAGGACAGGGGGCACATCTTACGAGCAGTACTTC. This translates into CASSFRTGGTSYEQYF.

The chain is built from TRBV19 and TRBJ1-2; D might be TRBD1 (5 bases). This CDR3 region has 14 residues. V shed 5 bases and J shed 10 bases, with 20 bases lying between them. Looked up from germline, CDR1 is LNHDA and CDR2 is SQIVND (reference sequence). The CDR3 DNA follows: TGTGCCAGTAGTCTCGTCGGGGGAGGGGATGACTACACCTTC. It translates to CASSLVGGGDDYTF.

The rearrangement joins TRBV11-1 to TRBJ1-1, with D maybe TRBD1 (5 bases). The germline V and J ends were trimmed by 7 bases and 1 base, with 10 bases remaining between them. The germline gives CDR1 SGHAT, CDR2 FQDESV (reference sequence). The length of the CDR3 is 13 residues. CDR3 DNA sequence: TGTGCCAGCACCCGCGACAGGAACACTGAAGCTTTCTTT. This encodes CASTRDRNTEAFF.

The genes are TRBV5-5 and TRBJ2-4; no clear D gene. Germline-derived CDR1 and CDR2 are SGHKS and YYEKEE (reference sequence). V was pared by 4 bases and J by 1 base, with 12 bases between. This CDR3 contains 15 residues. CDR3 sequence reads: CASSRLTSAKNIQYF. For the CDR3, the DNA is TGTGCCAGCAGCAGGCTGACATCCGCCAAAAACATTCAGTACTTC.

The chain is built from TRBV28 and TRBJ1-1; D call uncertain. Germline values: CDR1 MDHEN, CDR2 SYDVKM. The ends were cut back, 6 bases at V and 6 bases at J, with 14 bases in the middle. The CDR3 runs to 13 residues. CDR3 in amino acids: CASSVGIVPEAFF. The CDR3 DNA reads TGTGCCAGCAGCGTCGGGATCGTCCCTGAAGCTTTCTTT.

CDR3 amino acids: CASSELAISYNEQFF. The CDR3 coding sequence is TGCGCCAGCAGTGAACTAGCAATATCCTACAATGAGCAGTTCTTC. The chain recombines TRBV10-1 with TRBJ2-1, with D possibly TRBD2 on 6 matching bases. The CDR3 consists of 15 residues. V dropped 3 bases and J dropped 1 base, with 10 bases sitting between them. Germline V gene sequence: CDR1 WNHNN, CDR2 SYGVQD (reference sequence).

The chain has TRBV28 and TRBJ1-2; the D is unclear. Germline CDR1 is MDHEN and CDR2 is SYDVKM. Trimming took off 3 bases at V and 3 bases at J, with 5 bases between the two ends. CDR3 size: 12 residues. CDR3 DNA sequence: TGTGCCAGCAGTTTTGCAGACTATGGCTACACCTTC. Translated, it gives CASSFADYGYTF.

The chain carries TRBV6-6 and TRBJ2-1; perhaps TRBD2 as D (6 bases). The V and J ends lost 0 bases and 2 bases respectively, with 8 bases between them. CDR3 length: 15 amino acids. Germline values: CDR1 MNHNY, CDR2 SVGAGI (reference sequence). CDR3 amino acids: CASSYSGGTYNEQFF. DNA of the CDR3: TGTGCCAGCAGTTACTCGGGGGGAACCTACAATGAGCAGTTCTTC.

The chain combines TRBV5-1 with TRBJ2-5; 11 nucleotides line up with TRBD2. Germline V gives CDR1 SGHRS, CDR2 YFSETQ. CDR3 length: 16 amino acids. Germline trimming cut 4 bases from V and 2 bases from J; bases unmatched to any gene: 7. DNA for the CDR3: TGCGCCAGCAGCAGCCCGGGACTAGCGGCGCAAGAGACCCAGTACTTC. The encoded protein is CASSSPGLAAQETQYF.

By sample share, this clone is large (0.1 to 1%). The chain is built from TRBV6-1 and TRBJ2-7; 12 bases line up with TRBD1. After removal of 3 bases from V and 4 bases from J, the junction contained 1 base not matched to a gene. CDR3 size: 14 residues. CDR1 and CDR2 (germline): MNHNS, SASEGT. CDR3 DNA sequence: TGTGCCAGCAGTGAGGGACAGGGGGCGTACGAGCAGTACTTC. Translated: CASSEGQGAYEQYF.

This clone was picked up one time. At one of its ends the junction is not consistent with the germline gene, which may arise from a read error. The gene calls are TRBV7-7 and TRBJ1-1, with D tentatively TRBD1 (6 bases). The CDR3 extends over 17 amino acids. The germline gives CDR1 SSHAT, CDR2 FNYEAQ (reference sequence). CDR3: CASSPFVGGAMNTEAFF. CDR3 bases: TGTGCTAGCAGCCCCTTTGTTGGGGGCGCCATGAACACTGAAGCTTTCTTT.

A few counts support this clone. The genes are TRBV5-1 and TRBJ2-1; 7 bases map to TRBD1. The germline CDR1 and CDR2 sequences are SGHRS and YFSETQ. This CDR3 comprises 17 residues. V shed 5 bases and J 0 bases; nucleotides not matched to a gene: 11. CDR3 loop: CASSATDRASSYNEQFF. In DNA, the CDR3 is TGCGCCAGCAGTGCCACCGACAGGGCCAGCTCCTACAATGAGCAGTTCTTC.

The V and J genes are TRBV4-1 and TRBJ2-3, with D perhaps matching TRBD2 (6 bases). CDR3 length: 16 residues. Germline V gene data show CDR1 as MGHRA and CDR2 as YSYEKL. V gave up 3 bases and J gave up 1 base, with 14 bases separating them. CDR3 sequence reads: CASSHLLGGRTDTQYF. In nucleotides, the CDR3 is TGCGCCAGCAGCCACCTCCTGGGGGGACGCACAGATACGCAGTATTTT.

The CDR3 DNA is TGCGCCAGCAGCTACGGACAGGGGGGGGAAAAACTGTTTTTT. Translating it yields CASSYGQGGEKLFF. This chain connects TRBV5-1 to TRBJ1-4; 10 bases agree with TRBD1. Unmatched junction bases numbered 4, after V lost 3 bases and J lost 8 bases. CDR1 and CDR2 from the germline V gene are SGHRS and YFSETQ. The CDR3 is 14 residues long.

The V gene is TRBV28, the J gene TRBJ2-5, with D possibly being TRBD2 (7 bases). Looked up from germline, CDR1 is MDHEN and CDR2 is SYDVKM. This CDR3 is 14 amino acids long. V was shortened by 8 bases and J by 5 bases, with 18 bases between the two germline ends. DNA of the CDR3: TGTGCCAGCTCAACATGGGGGGGCGGGGAGACCCAGTACTTC. Translation: CASSTWGGGETQYF.

This clone was counted a single time. The genes are TRBV7-2 and TRBJ1-5; D gene ambiguous. Germline V gives CDR1 SGHTA, CDR2 FQGNSA. V gave up 1 base and J gave up 2 bases, with 9 bases separating them. CDR3 length: 15 residues. In nucleotides, the CDR3 is TGTGCCAGCAGCTTAGGAGGGCGCGGCAATCAGCCCCAGCATTTT. Protein: CASSLGGRGNQPQHF.

The chain uses TRBV6-5 and TRBJ2-7, with D possibly TRBD2 on 6 matching bases. This CDR3 is built from 12 residues. Germline V gene sequence: CDR1 MNHEY, CDR2 SVGAGI. The V and J ends lost 2 bases and 6 bases respectively, with 8 bases between them. CDR3: CASSYGGSEQYF. In nucleotides, the CDR3 is TGTGCCAGCAGTTACGGGGGGTCCGAGCAGTACTTC.

The chain has TRBV15 and TRBJ1-1; a possible D gene is TRBD1 (5 bases). The CDR3 extends over 14 amino acids. V dropped 0 bases and J dropped 4 bases, with 9 bases sitting between them. Looked up from germline, CDR1 is LNHNV and CDR2 is YYDKDF (reference sequence). CDR3 DNA: TGTGCCACCAGCAGAGATAGGAGGGGCACTGAAGCTTTCTTT. Its translation is CATSRDRRGTEAFF.

This clone was seen once. The rearrangement links TRBV28 to TRBJ2-7, with D maybe TRBD1 (5 bases). Trimming took off 6 bases at V and 4 bases at J, with 7 bases between the two ends. This CDR3 is 11 amino acids long. Per the germline V gene, CDR1 is MDHEN and CDR2 is SYDVKM. The CDR3 DNA is TGTGCCAGCAGAGGGGCATACGAGCAGTACTTC. This sequence encodes CASRGAYEQYF.

The V call is TRBV7-6, the J call TRBJ1-6, with D perhaps TRBD1 (5 bases). Looked up from germline, CDR1 is SGHVS and CDR2 is FNYEAQ. The CDR3 totals 15 residues. Trimming removed 2 bases from V and 12 bases from J, with 17 bases in between. The CDR3: CASSLFSQAHGPLHF. Written as DNA, the CDR3 is TGTGCCAGCAGCTTATTCTCACAGGCTCATGGACCCCTCCACTTT.

This clone was seen only once. V and J are TRBV18 and TRBJ1-1; 7 bases line up with TRBD1. V shed 3 bases, J shed 4 bases, and the junction held 8 bases outside the gene matches. This CDR3 contains 15 residues. Per germline, CDR1 KGHSH and CDR2 LQKENI. CDR3 nucleotide sequence: TGTGCCAGCTCACCGCGACAGGGTCTAGGCACTGAAGCTTTCTTT. This sequence encodes CASSPRQGLGTEAFF.

This rearrangement joins TRBV9 to TRBJ2-3; a weak D match, TRBD1 (5 bases). Germline assignment: CDR1 SGDLS and CDR2 YYNGEE. The CDR3 has 14 residues. The V end was cut by 4 bases, the J end by 5 bases, with 14 bases between. Here the CDR3 reads CASSWGAEVDTQYF. The CDR3 coding sequence is TGTGCCAGCAGCTGGGGCGCCGAGGTAGATACGCAGTATTTT.

J is TRBJ2-7 and V is TRBV29-1, with D maybe TRBD2 (6 bases). The ends were cut back, 7 bases at V and 0 bases at J, with 16 bases in the middle. There are 14 residues in the CDR3. Per germline, CDR1 SQVTM and CDR2 ANQGSEA. DNA of the CDR3: TGCAGCGCCCTCGGTGGAGCGGGCTCCTACGAGCAGTACTTC. This sequence encodes CSALGGAGSYEQYF.

This chain links TRBV5-1 with TRBJ1-1, with D perhaps matching TRBD1 (6 bases). CDR1 and CDR2 (germline): SGHRS, YFSETQ. The CDR3 runs to 15 residues. Trimming cost V 2 bases and J 1 base, with 12 bases left between them. The CDR3 DNA reads as TGCGCCAGCAGCTTTTCTACAGGGTCGAACACTGAAGCTTTCTTT. Protein product: CASSFSTGSNTEAFF.

V gene TRBV9 combines with J gene TRBJ1-3; a weak D match, TRBD1 (6 bases). Deletions cut 0 bases from V and 1 base from J, with 11 bases between. Germline V CDR1 and CDR2: SGDLS, YYNGEE. The CDR3 is 16 residues long. The CDR3 region is CASSVEAGASGNTIYF. CDR3 bases: TGTGCCAGCAGCGTAGAGGCGGGGGCGTCTGGAAACACCATATATTTT.

This clone has just one count. This chain uses TRBV20-1 with TRBJ2-3; unclear D gene. CDR1 DFQATT and CDR2 SNEGSKA come from the germline V gene (reference sequence). The CDR3 loop spans 11 amino acids. With 5 bases removed from V and 5 bases from J, the gap between germline ends came to 8 bases. For the CDR3, the DNA is TGCAGTGCTGTCAGGATAGATACGCAGTATTTT. It yields the protein CSAVRIDTQYF.